These 17 T cell receptor beta chains share one sample of origin, sequenced in a study of T-cell reconstitution after alpha-beta-depleted transplantation in children. This sample's TCRbeta library carried unique molecular identifier barcodes. Via MiXCR, TCRdb re-called the PCR reads, giving one row per CDR3 protein. Of 330,000 or so distinct CDR3 sequences in the sample, around 10% were seen once. The sequences come from PBMCs, collected before TCRalphabeta/CD19-depleted stem cell transplant. These receptors all come from a boy less than two years old with acute myeloid leukemia, due to receive a stem cell transplant.

This clonotype was recorded at least ten times. The gene calls are TRBV10-3 and TRBJ2-3, with TRBD1 identical over 9 bases. Germline CDR1 reads ENHRY; CDR2 reads SYGVKD. This CDR3 region has 18 residues. V was clipped by 4 bases and J by 3 bases; unmatched bases: 14. CDR3 sequence reads: CAISARTKGTGKTDTQYF. The CDR3, as DNA: TGTGCCATCAGTGCCAGGACCAAGGGGACAGGGAAAACAGATACGCAGTATTTT.

This clonotype has at least ten counts. The chain couples TRBV6-5 to TRBJ2-2; D might be TRBD1 or TRBD2, each matching 5 bases. The germline V gene has CDR1 MNHEY and CDR2 SVGAGI. The CDR3 contains 12 residues. The V end lost 2 bases, the J end lost 7 bases, and 5 bases lay between the germline ends. Here the CDR3 reads CASSYGGGELFF. CDR3 sequence (DNA): TGTGCCAGCAGTTACGGGGGCGGGGAGCTGTTTTTT.

Many counts were recorded for this clonotype. The chain combines TRBV29-1 with TRBJ2-7; D is unresolved. The CDR3 spans 12 residues. CDR1 SQVTM and CDR2 ANQGSEA come from the germline V gene. Trimming left V 1 base short and J 4 bases short, with 8 bases between. The CDR3 DNA reads TGCAGCGTTGAAGGTCCCGGTTACGAGCAGTACTTC. Translation gives CSVEGPGYEQYF.

The genes are TRBV7-2 and TRBJ1-3; D gene ambiguous. V lost 3 bases and J lost 0, with 3 bases in between. The CDR3 totals 13 residues. CDR1 is SGHTA and CDR2 is FQGNSA in the germline V gene. This chain's CDR3 is CASSFFSGNTIYF. The CDR3 region has the DNA TGTGCCAGCAGCTTTTTCTCTGGAAACACCATATATTTT.

This clonotype has ten or more counts. CDR3 nucleotide sequence: TGCAGTGCTACGCCCACAGGGTATTTGGAGAATGAGCAGTTCTTC. This sequence encodes CSATPTGYLENEQFF. The V gene is TRBV20-1, the J gene TRBJ2-1; D may be TRBD1 (6 bases). The CDR3 consists of 15 residues. The germline V and J ends were trimmed by 4 bases and 7 bases, with 20 bases remaining between them. CDR1 is DFQATT and CDR2 is SNEGSKA in the germline V gene (reference sequence).

At least ten counts were recorded for this clonotype. This rearrangement joins TRBV4-3 to TRBJ2-5; possibly TRBD2 for D (5 bases). The CDR3 totals 16 residues. Trimming took off 0 bases at V and 1 base at J, with 12 bases between the two ends. The germline CDR1 and CDR2 sequences are LGHNA and YSLEER. CDR3 sequence reads: CASSQDMAGLQETQYF. DNA of the CDR3: TGCGCCAGCAGCCAAGATATGGCGGGCCTCCAAGAGACCCAGTACTTC.

This clonotype was recorded at least ten times. The chain carries TRBV20-1 and TRBJ1-1; no definite D call. From germline, CDR1 is DFQATT and CDR2 SNEGSKA (reference sequence). V lost 6 bases and J lost 7, with 12 bases in between. CDR3 length equals 11 residues. CDR3 loop: CSATQASEAFF. The DNA for the CDR3 is TGCAGTGCGACCCAGGCGAGTGAAGCTTTCTTT.

This clonotype was seen at least ten times. This chain links TRBV12-3 or TRBV12-4 with TRBJ1-5, with 8 positions matching TRBD1. The CDR3 sequence is 12 residues long. Losses at the gene ends were 1 base for V and 13 bases for J; bases not matched to a gene: 3. CDR3 region: CASSLGTGSQHF. The CDR3 coding sequence is TGTGCCAGCAGTTTAGGGACAGGGTCTCAGCATTTT.

The table lists this clonotype with many counts. This sequence joins TRBV12-3 or TRBV12-4 and TRBJ2-1; 7 bases are shared with TRBD2. Unmatched junction bases numbered 5, after V lost 3 bases and J lost 0 bases. CDR3 length equals 16 residues. The chain's CDR3 is CASSFPPSGSYNEQFF. CDR3 nucleotides: TGTGCCAGCAGTTTCCCTCCTAGCGGCTCCTACAATGAGCAGTTCTTC.

The table lists this clonotype with many counts. This chain uses TRBV12-3 or TRBV12-4 with TRBJ2-1; D possibly corresponds to TRBD1 (5 bases). The CDR3 extends over 15 amino acids. V was pared by 7 bases and J by 8 bases, with 21 bases between. DNA for the CDR3: TGTGCCAGCAATCCCCAGGGCTTGTACATCGATGAGCAGTTCTTC. Its protein is CASNPQGLYIDEQFF.

This clonotype was detected many times. J is TRBJ2-1 and V is TRBV12-3 or TRBV12-4; no firm D call. The CDR3 loop spans 12 amino acids. V lost 3 bases and J 10 bases, leaving 10 bases between the germline ends. CDR3 coding DNA: TGTGCCAGCAGTTTTTTCAGTTGGGAGCAGTTCTTC. Protein sequence: CASSFFSWEQFF.

As to this clonotype: A clone one base away is much larger, so this may be a read error. The chain uses TRBV10-3 and TRBJ2-7; D possibly corresponds to TRBD1 (6 bases). There are 12 residues in the CDR3. Trimming removed 6 bases at V and 0 bases at J, with 6 bases between. Germline V gene sequence: CDR1 ENHRY, CDR2 SYGVKD. The CDR3 bases are TGTGCCATCAGGGGACACTCCTACGAGCAGTACTTC. Its translation is CAIRGHSYEQYF.

Note on this clonotype: The junction and the germline gene differ at one end; a read error may be behind it. V usage is TRBV20-1 and J usage is TRBJ2-3; tentative D call: TRBD2 (5 bases). The CDR3 is 17 amino acids. Germline loops: CDR1 DFQATT, CDR2 SNEGSKA (reference sequence). CDR3 sequence (DNA): TGCTGTGCTAGGGATAGCCTCGGTGGGAGCAGCACAGATACGCAGTATTTT. This codes for CCARDSLGGSSTDTQYF.

This clonotype occurred a few times. The chain links TRBV11-2 to TRBJ2-1; tentatively, D is TRBD2 (5 bases). The CDR3 has 15 amino acids. CDR1 is SGHAT, CDR2 FQNNGV, per germline. V was pared by 5 bases and J by 5 bases, with 16 bases between. CDR3 residues: CASSPNRLPDNEQFF. The DNA for the CDR3 is TGTGCCAGCAGCCCTAACCGACTACCGGACAATGAGCAGTTCTTC.

V gene TRBV6-2 or TRBV6-3 combines with J gene TRBJ2-7; the D is unclear. This CDR3 spans 13 amino acids. Trimming took 8 bases from V and 4 from J, leaving 15 bases between them. Germline-derived CDR1 and CDR2 are MNHEY and SVGEGT. Written as DNA, the CDR3 is TGTGCCAGCGCCGTGGGTCGTTCATACGAGCAGTACTTC. Protein product: CASAVGRSYEQYF.

This clonotype was seen at least ten times. This rearrangement joins TRBV3-1 to TRBJ2-3, with 7 bases aligning to TRBD2. Trimming took 0 bases from V and 2 from J; bases not matched to a gene: 8. In germline, CDR1 is LGHDT, CDR2 YNNKEL (reference sequence). This CDR3 is 17 amino acids long. The CDR3 nucleotides read TGTGCCAGCAGCCAAGAGCGGGCGGGGGACCACACAGATACGCAGTATTTT. This encodes CASSQERAGDHTDTQYF.

This clonotype occurred many times. This chain links TRBV24-1 with TRBJ2-3; 7 bases fit TRBD1. J gave up 2 bases and V 5 bases, and 6 bases lay outside the gene matches. Germline V gene sequence: CDR1 KGHDR, CDR2 SFDVKD. This CDR3 contains 15 residues. The chain's CDR3 is CATSGTGVLTDTQYF. DNA of the CDR3: TGTGCCACCAGTGGCACAGGGGTCCTCACAGATACGCAGTATTTT.